The 21 T cell receptor beta chains given below trace back to one sample, sequenced in a study of technical replicates of blood from several donors. Produced via immunoSEQ multiplex PCR; TCRdb's table is partial and in-frame only. Among about 84,000 clones listed, approximately 97% were seen once. Material for sequencing was T cells isolated from PBMCs. These receptors originate from a human donor in good health.

The V gene is TRBV6-5, the J gene TRBJ1-2; TRBD1 matches 8 bases. Germline CDR1 MNHEY, CDR2 SVGAGI. There are 14 residues in the CDR3. V was clipped by 4 bases and J by 7 bases; unmatched bases: 8. CDR3 nucleotide sequence: TGTGCCAGCAGTTTGGGCCAGGGGGCGAGTGGCTACACCTTC. Translating it yields CASSLGQGASGYTF.

J is TRBJ1-1 and V is TRBV2; tentatively, D is TRBD1 (5 bases). Germline assignment: CDR1 SNHLY and CDR2 FYNNEI. This CDR3 comprises 13 residues. Deletions cut 6 bases from V and 8 bases from J, with 16 bases between. Here the CDR3 reads CASSGGESLEAFF. Here the CDR3 DNA reads TGTGCCAGCAGCGGAGGGGAGTCCTTAGAAGCTTTCTTT.

The chain is built from TRBV14 and TRBJ1-6; D gene uncertain. V was cut by 0 bases and J by 3 bases, with 9 bases left in between. Germline loops: CDR1 SGHDN, CDR2 FVKESK. The CDR3 is made up of 16 amino acids. The CDR3 protein is CASSQDKGGYNSPLHF. CDR3 DNA sequence: TGTGCCAGCAGCCAAGACAAAGGAGGCTATAATTCACCCCTCCACTTT. Full variable domain (rest looked up from reference TRBV14 and TRBJ1-6): EAGVTQFPSHSVIEKGQTVTLRCDPISGHDNLYWYRRVMGKEIKFLLHFVKESKQDESGMPNNRFLAERTGGTYSTLKVQPAELEDSGVYFCASSQDKGGYNSPLHFGNGTRLTVT.

The genes are TRBV6-4 and TRBJ2-6; D remains unclear. Germline values: CDR1 MRHNA, CDR2 SNTAGT. V was pared by 6 bases and J by 0 bases, with 12 bases between. This CDR3 is 16 amino acids long. CDR3 loop: CASSYLSPSGANVLTF. In DNA form, the CDR3 reads TGTGCCAGCAGCTACTTGAGTCCCTCTGGGGCCAACGTCCTGACTTTC.

CDR3 sequence (DNA): TGTGCCAGCAACCGGGACACAACATATGGCTACACCTTC. It is translated as CASNRDTTYGYTF. This sequence joins TRBV6-1 and TRBJ1-2, with D possibly TRBD1 on 6 matching bases. Germline V lookup: CDR1 MNHNS, CDR2 SASEGT. Between the trimmed V and J ends, which lost 7 bases and 5 bases, there was a span of 14 bases. The CDR3 contains 13 residues.

The chain joins TRBV6-6 to TRBJ1-2; the D gene is possibly TRBD1 (5 bases). V dropped 2 bases and J dropped 2 bases, with 6 bases sitting between them. From germline, CDR1 is MNHNY and CDR2 SVGAGI (reference sequence). The CDR3 length is 13 residues. The CDR3 is CASSYDRNYGYTF. For the CDR3, the DNA is TGTGCCAGCAGTTACGACAGAAACTATGGCTACACCTTC.

The V and J genes are TRBV27 and TRBJ1-2; D is uncertain. Per the germline V gene, CDR1 is MNHEY and CDR2 is SMNVEV (reference sequence). V was shortened by 1 base and J by 5 bases, with 14 bases between the two germline ends. The CDR3 loop spans 15 amino acids. The CDR3 loop reads CASSLYPPGRYGYTF. The CDR3 DNA sequence: TGTGCCAGCAGTTTATACCCGCCGGGTCGGTATGGCTACACCTTC.

The J gene is TRBJ2-7, the V gene TRBV7-9; 7 nucleotides align to TRBD2. The CDR3 runs 17 residues. Germline lookup yields CDR1 SEHNR and CDR2 FQNEAQ (reference sequence). Trimming cost V 1 base and J 0 bases; bases outside gene matches: 9. The CDR3 region has the DNA TGTGCCAGCAGCTTAGGGGTGAGCGGGACGATCTCCTACGAGCAGTACTTC. Its protein is CASSLGVSGTISYEQYF.

The CDR3, as DNA: TGCGCCAGCAGCCAAGATTGGAGAGGGGGCCTCTATGGCTACACCTTC. Protein sequence: CASSQDWRGGLYGYTF. The V and J genes are TRBV4-1 and TRBJ1-2; 7 bases line up with TRBD1. V trimming: 0 bases; J trimming: 4 bases; junction bases outside the gene matches: 8. The length of the CDR3 is 16 residues. Germline-derived CDR1 and CDR2 are MGHRA and YSYEKL.

The chain combines TRBV4-2 with TRBJ1-2; 10 bases align to TRBD1. The germline CDR1 and CDR2 sequences are LGHNA and YNFKEQ. V lost 4 bases to trimming and J lost 6 bases; unmatched junction nucleotides: 14. CDR3 size: 17 residues. CDR3 amino acids: CASSPYRTGGTGDGYTF. In DNA, the CDR3 is TGTGCCAGCAGCCCCTACCGGACAGGGGGTACTGGTGATGGCTACACCTTC.

This chain joins TRBV5-1 and TRBJ2-7, with TRBD2 as a possible D gene (6 bases). The CDR3 runs 14 residues. CDR1 SGHRS and CDR2 YFSETQ come from the germline V gene. With 0 bases removed from V and 3 bases from J, the gap between germline ends came to 10 bases. Here the CDR3 DNA reads TGCGCCAGCAGCTTGGAACTAGCTGTCTACGAGCAGTACTTC. It translates to CASSLELAVYEQYF.

In this sample, this clone turned up once. The chain couples TRBV20-1 to TRBJ2-7, with TRBD2 as a possible D gene (5 bases). Germline V gene data show CDR1 as DFQATT and CDR2 as SNEGSKA (reference sequence). The length of the CDR3 is 11 residues. V lost 4 bases to trimming and J lost 6 bases, with 10 bases between them. The CDR3 reads CSAKLVTEQYF. The CDR3 DNA follows: TGCAGTGCTAAACTAGTCACCGAGCAGTACTTC.

This chain uses TRBV19 with TRBJ2-1; 8 bases map to TRBD2. Germline V gene sequence: CDR1 LNHDA, CDR2 SQIVND (reference sequence). V lost 6 bases and J lost 8; bases outside the gene matches: 12. The CDR3 spans 15 residues. Here the CDR3 DNA reads TGTGCCAGTAGGACTAGCGCGCCGGTTGGCGATGAGCAGTTCTTC. Protein sequence: CASRTSAPVGDEQFF.

The rearrangement joins TRBV25-1 to TRBJ1-4; D remains unclear. V gave up 8 bases and J gave up 4 bases, with 20 bases separating them. The CDR3 totals 16 residues. Germline V CDR1 and CDR2: MGHDK, SYGVNS. DNA of the CDR3: TGTGCCAGCGCACGAGTAGACACGGCGATTAATGAAAAACTGTTTTTT. Translated, it gives CASARVDTAINEKLFF.

This chain links TRBV28 with TRBJ2-1; possibly TRBD2 for D (5 bases). Germline lookup yields CDR1 MDHEN and CDR2 SYDVKM. CDR3 length: 15 residues. Trimming cost V 7 bases and J 3 bases, with 16 bases left between them. The chain's CDR3 is CASILGPGNYNEQFF. Here the CDR3 DNA reads TGTGCCAGCATACTTGGGCCGGGAAACTACAATGAGCAGTTCTTC.

The chain recombines TRBV2 with TRBJ2-1; 7 nucleotides align to TRBD1. The CDR3 contains 13 residues. The germline V gene has CDR1 SNHLY and CDR2 FYNNEI. Trimming cost V 8 bases and J 7 bases; bases outside gene matches: 8. The CDR3 DNA follows: TGTGCCAGCCTAACAGGGGAAGGTAATGAGCAGTTCTTC. It translates to CASLTGEGNEQFF.

V usage is TRBV5-4 and J usage is TRBJ2-7; D possibly corresponds to TRBD1 (6 bases). V was trimmed by 3 bases and J by 7 bases, leaving 17 bases between them. The germline gives CDR1 SGHNT, CDR2 YYREEE (reference sequence). The CDR3 consists of 14 residues. CDR3 DNA: TGTGCCAGCAGCTCGGACAGTTTGTCGTGGGAGCAGTACTTC. This gives the protein CASSSDSLSWEQYF.

This chain's CDR3 is CASSSRTGQLYEQYF. DNA of the CDR3: TGTGCCAGCAGCTCCCGGACAGGGCAACTCTACGAGCAGTACTTC. V is TRBV5-6 and J is TRBJ2-7; 8 nucleotides agree with TRBD1. With 3 bases clipped from V and 3 bases from J, the junction kept 8 bases outside the gene matches. CDR1 is SGHDT, CDR2 YYEEEE, per germline. CDR3 length: 15 residues.

The genes are TRBV4-2 and TRBJ2-7, with D perhaps matching TRBD1 (5 bases). CDR3 length equals 17 residues. Germline CDR1 is LGHNA and CDR2 is YNFKEQ. Between the trimmed V and J ends, which lost 4 bases and 7 bases, there was a span of 26 bases. This CDR3 is CASSRQGALAAELEQYF. The CDR3 region has the DNA TGTGCCAGCAGCCGCCAAGGGGCCCTGGCGGCGGAACTAGAGCAGTACTTC.

This clone was recorded a few times. The chain is built from TRBV19 and TRBJ2-1; D gene uncertain. The CDR3 runs to 15 residues. Germline V CDR1 and CDR2: LNHDA, SQIVND (reference sequence). Trimming took off 3 bases at V and 4 bases at J, with 13 bases between the two ends. CDR3 region: CASSIGGEPYNEQFF. CDR3 DNA: TGTGCCAGTAGTATCGGCGGAGAACCATACAATGAGCAGTTCTTC. Using reference TRBV19 and TRBJ2-1 for the parts outside the CDR3, the full variable domain is DGGITQSPKYLFRKEGQNVTLSCEQNLNHDAMYWYRQDPGQGLRLIYYSQIVNDFQKGDIAEGYSVSREKKESFPLTVTSAQKNPTAFYLCASSIGGEPYNEQFFGPGTRLTVL.

The CDR3 spells CASSHNEQYF. CDR3 sequence (DNA): TGTGCCAGCAGCCACAACGAGCAGTACTTC. This chain uses TRBV21-1 with TRBJ2-7; the D call of TRBD1 is as the table states it, not checked on the DNA. TRBV21-1 has pseudogene status. The CDR3 runs 10 residues.